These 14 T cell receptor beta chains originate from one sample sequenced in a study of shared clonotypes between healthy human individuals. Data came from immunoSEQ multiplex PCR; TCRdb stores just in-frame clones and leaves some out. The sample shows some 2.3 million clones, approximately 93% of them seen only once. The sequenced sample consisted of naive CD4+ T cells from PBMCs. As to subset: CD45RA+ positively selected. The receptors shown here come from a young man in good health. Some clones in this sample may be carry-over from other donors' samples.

The CDR3 DNA reads as TGTGCCAGCAGTCTGGGACGGCCCAATCAGCCCCAGCATTTT. This codes for CASSLGRPNQPQHF. This chain joins TRBV28 and TRBJ1-5, with D perhaps TRBD1 (5 bases). The CDR3 length is 14 residues. Germline lookup yields CDR1 MDHEN and CDR2 SYDVKM. Trimming stripped 5 bases from V and 3 bases from J, with 11 bases between.

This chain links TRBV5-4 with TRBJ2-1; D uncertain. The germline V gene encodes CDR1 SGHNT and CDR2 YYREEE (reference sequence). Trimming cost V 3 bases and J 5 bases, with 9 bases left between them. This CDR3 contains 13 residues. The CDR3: CASSSEYNNEQFF. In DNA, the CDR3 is TGTGCCAGCAGCTCCGAATATAACAATGAGCAGTTCTTC.

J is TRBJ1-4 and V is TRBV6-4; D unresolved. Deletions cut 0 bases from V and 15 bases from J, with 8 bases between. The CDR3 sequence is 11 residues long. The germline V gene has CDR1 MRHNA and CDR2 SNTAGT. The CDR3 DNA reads TGTGCCAGCAGTGACTCGGGCAGATTGTTTTTT. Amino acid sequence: CASSDSGRLFF.

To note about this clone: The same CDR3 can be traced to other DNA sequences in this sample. The CDR3 is CASSVSSGLSYNEQFF. CDR3 nucleotides: TGTGCCAGCAGCGTCTCAAGCGGACTTTCCTACAATGAGCAGTTCTTC. The rearrangement joins TRBV9 to TRBJ2-1; D might be TRBD2 (5 bases). Germline V gene data show CDR1 as SGDLS and CDR2 as YYNGEE. The CDR3 has 16 amino acids. V lost 2 bases to trimming and J lost 1 base, with 13 bases between them. Full variable domain (rest looked up from reference TRBV9 and TRBJ2-1): DSGVTQTPKHLITATGQRVTLRCSPRSGDLSVYWYQQSLDQGLQFLIQYYNGEERAKGNILERFSAQQFPDLHSELNLSSLELGDSALYFCASSVSSGLSYNEQFFGPGTRLTVL.

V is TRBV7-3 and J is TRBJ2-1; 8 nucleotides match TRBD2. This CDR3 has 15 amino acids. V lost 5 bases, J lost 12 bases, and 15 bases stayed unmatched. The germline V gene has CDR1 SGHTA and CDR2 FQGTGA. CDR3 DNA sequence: TGTGCCAGCAGCGGGGGACCCGGGAGGGAAGTGGCGCAGTTCTTC. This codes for CASSGGPGREVAQFF.

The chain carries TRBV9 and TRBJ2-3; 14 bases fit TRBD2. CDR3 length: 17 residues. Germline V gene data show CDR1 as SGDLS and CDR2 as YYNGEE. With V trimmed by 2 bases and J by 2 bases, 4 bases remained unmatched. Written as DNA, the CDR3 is TGTGCCAGCAGCGTCGGGACTAGCGGGAGACCCACAGATACGCAGTATTTT. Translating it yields CASSVGTSGRPTDTQYF.

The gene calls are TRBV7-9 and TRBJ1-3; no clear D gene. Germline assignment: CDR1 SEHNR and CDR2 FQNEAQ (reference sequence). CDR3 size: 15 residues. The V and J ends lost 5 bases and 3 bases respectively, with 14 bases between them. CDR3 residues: CASSGVLLVGNTIYF. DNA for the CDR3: TGTGCCAGCAGCGGGGTTCTGTTGGTTGGAAACACCATATATTTT.

The CDR3 sequence is CARQAFGGRTEAFF. CDR3 coding DNA: TGTGCCCGCCAAGCGTTTGGGGGGCGTACTGAAGCTTTCTTT. The chain combines TRBV30 with TRBJ1-1; D is perhaps TRBD1 (6 bases). Germline CDR1 and CDR2: GTSNPN and SVGIG (reference sequence). Trimming took off 8 bases at V and 5 bases at J, with 21 bases between the two ends. The CDR3 extends over 14 amino acids.

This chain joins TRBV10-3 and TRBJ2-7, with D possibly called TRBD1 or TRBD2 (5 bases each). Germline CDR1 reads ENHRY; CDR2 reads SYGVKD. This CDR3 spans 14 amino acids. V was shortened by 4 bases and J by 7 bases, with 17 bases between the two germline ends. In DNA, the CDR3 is TGTGCCATCAGTGTAGGACATCCCCCGGGGGAGCAGTACTTC. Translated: CAISVGHPPGEQYF.

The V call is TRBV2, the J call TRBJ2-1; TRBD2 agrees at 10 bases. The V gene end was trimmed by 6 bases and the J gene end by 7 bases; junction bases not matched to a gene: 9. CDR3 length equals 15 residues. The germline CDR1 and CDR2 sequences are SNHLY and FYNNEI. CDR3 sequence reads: CASRLGLAVPNEQFF. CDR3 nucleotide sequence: TGTGCCAGCAGGTTAGGACTAGCGGTACCTAATGAGCAGTTCTTC.

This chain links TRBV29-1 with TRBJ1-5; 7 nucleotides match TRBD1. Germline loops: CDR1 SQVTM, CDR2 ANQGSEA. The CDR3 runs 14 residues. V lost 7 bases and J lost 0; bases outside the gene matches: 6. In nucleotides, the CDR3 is TGCAGCGCGAGGACAGGCTATAGCAATCAGCCCCAGCATTTT. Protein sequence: CSARTGYSNQPQHF.

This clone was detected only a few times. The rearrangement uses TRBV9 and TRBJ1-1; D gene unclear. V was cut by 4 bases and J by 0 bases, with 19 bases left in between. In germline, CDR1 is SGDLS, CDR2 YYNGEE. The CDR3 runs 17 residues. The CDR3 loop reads CASSPRIGKAMNTEAFF. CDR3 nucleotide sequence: TGTGCCAGCAGCCCAAGGATCGGGAAGGCCATGAACACTGAAGCTTTCTTT.

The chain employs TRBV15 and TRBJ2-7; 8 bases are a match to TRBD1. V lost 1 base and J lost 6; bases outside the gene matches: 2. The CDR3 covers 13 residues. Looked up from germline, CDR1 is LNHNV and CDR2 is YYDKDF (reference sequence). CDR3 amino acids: CATSRAGGGEQYF. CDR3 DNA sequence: TGTGCCACCAGCAGAGCAGGGGGCGGCGAGCAGTACTTC.

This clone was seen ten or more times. CDR3 in DNA: TGTGCCAGCAAACCCAAAGTGTTCCCAATGACCCTACCGAACACCGGGGAGCTGTTTTTT. Its translation: CASKPKVFPMTLPNTGELFF. V gene TRBV27 combines with J gene TRBJ2-2; D unresolved. The germline V gene has CDR1 MNHEY and CDR2 SMNVEV (reference sequence). The CDR3 spans 20 residues. V lost 7 bases and J lost 0, with 27 bases in between.